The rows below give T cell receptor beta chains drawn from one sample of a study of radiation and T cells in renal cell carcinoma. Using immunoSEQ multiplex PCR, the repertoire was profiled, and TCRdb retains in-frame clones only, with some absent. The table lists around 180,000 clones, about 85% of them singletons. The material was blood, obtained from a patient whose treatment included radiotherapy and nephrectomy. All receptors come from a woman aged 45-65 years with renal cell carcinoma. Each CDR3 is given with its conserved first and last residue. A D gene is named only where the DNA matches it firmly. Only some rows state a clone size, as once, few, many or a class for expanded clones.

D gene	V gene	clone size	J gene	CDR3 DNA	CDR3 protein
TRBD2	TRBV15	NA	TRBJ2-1	TGTGCCACCAGCATGGGCGTTGGCGGGGGGGCCCGGAATGAGCAGTTCTTC	CATSMGVGGGARNEQFF
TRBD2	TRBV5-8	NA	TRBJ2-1	TGTGCCAGCAGCTTGGCGTTAGCGGGGGGGCCGACGAATGAGCAGTTCTTC	CASSLALAGGPTNEQFF
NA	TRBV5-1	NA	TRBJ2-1	TGCGCCAGCAGCTTGACAGGACCGACCTACAATGAGCAGTTCTTC	CASSLTGPTYNEQFF
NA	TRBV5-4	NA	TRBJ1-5	TGTGCCAGCAGCTTCGCAGGCAATCAGCCCCAGCATTTT	CASSFAGNQPQHF
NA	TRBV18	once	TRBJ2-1	TGTGCCAGCTCACCTATGTTAGGTTCTGATGAGCAGTTCTTC	CASSPMLGSDEQFF
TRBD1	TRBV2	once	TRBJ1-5	TGTGCCAGCAGTGTGGACAGGGCGGGCAATCAGCCCCAGCATTTT	CASSVDRAGNQPQHF
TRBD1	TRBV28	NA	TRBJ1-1	TGTGCCAGCAACTATCCGGGACAGGGGAACACTGAAGCTTTCTTT	CASNYPGQGNTEAFF
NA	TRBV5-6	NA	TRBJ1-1	TGTGCCAGCAGCTTTCGCACGGCCATGAACACTGAAGCTTTCTTT	CASSFRTAMNTEAFF
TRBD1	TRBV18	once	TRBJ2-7	TGTGCCAGCTCACCCCCCACACCCGGGACAGGAGACTACGAGCAGTACTTC	CASSPPTPGTGDYEQYF
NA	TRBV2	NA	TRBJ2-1	TGTGCCAGCAAGATAGGGGGTGGAGGGGATGAGCAGTTCTTC	CASKIGGGGDEQFF
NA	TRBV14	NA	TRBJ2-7	TGTGCCAGCAACCAAAAGGGTCCCACCTACGAGCAGTACTTC	CASNQKGPTYEQYF
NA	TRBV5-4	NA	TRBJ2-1	TGTGCCAGCAGCTTGTTCGGGGGTCGCCCTGGGCAGTTCTTC	CASSLFGGRPGQFF
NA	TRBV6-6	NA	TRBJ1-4	TGTGCCAGCAGAACCAGCGCTATTAATGAAAAACTGTTTTTT	CASRTSAINEKLFF
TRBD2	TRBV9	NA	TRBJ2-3	TGTGCCAGCAGCGCCTTAGCGGGGCCTAGCACAGATACGCAGTATTTT	CASSALAGPSTDTQYF
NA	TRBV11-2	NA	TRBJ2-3	TGTGCCAGCAGACGACTAGTAGAGACCGCAGATACGCAGTATTTT	CASRRLVETADTQYF
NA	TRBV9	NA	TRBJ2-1	TGTGCCAGCAGCGTAGCGAGCGAACTCAATGAGCAGTTCTTC	CASSVASELNEQFF
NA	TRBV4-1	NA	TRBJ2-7	TGCGCCAGCAGCCCTGCACGGGCGTGGTATCACGAGCAGTACTTC	CASSPARAWYHEQYF
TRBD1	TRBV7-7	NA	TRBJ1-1	TGTGCTAGCAGCTTGGACAGGGACGCCGAAGCTTTCTTT	CASSLDRDAEAFF
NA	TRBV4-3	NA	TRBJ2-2	TGCGCCAGCAGCCAAGATGCGATCTTAGGGGCCGGGGAGCTGTTTTTT	CASSQDAILGAGELFF
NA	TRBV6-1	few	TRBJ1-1	TGTGCCACCCGGTTGAACACTGAAGCTTTCTTT	CATRLNTEAFF
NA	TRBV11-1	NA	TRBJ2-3	TGTGCCAGCAGGGTCGGGACTACGCAGTATTTT	CASRVGTTQYF
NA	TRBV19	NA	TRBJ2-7	TGTGCCAGTAGTATCCAGGGAAACTCCTACGAGCAGTACTTC	CASSIQGNSYEQYF
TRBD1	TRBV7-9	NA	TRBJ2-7	TGTGCCAGCAGCTCACTGACAGGGGAGGACGAGCAGTACTTC	CASSSLTGEDEQYF
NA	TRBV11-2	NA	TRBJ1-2	TGTGCCAGCAGCACCCTTAAGGACGGCTTCTATGGCTACACCTTC	CASSTLKDGFYGYTF
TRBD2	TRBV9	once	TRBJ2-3	TGTGCCAGCAGCGTAGCACTAGCGGAATACACAGATACGCAGTATTTT	CASSVALAEYTDTQYF
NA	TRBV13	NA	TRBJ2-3	TGTGCCAGCAGCTCCCCCCTTCCGGTAGATACGCAGTATTTT	CASSSPLPVDTQYF
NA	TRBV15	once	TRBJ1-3	TGTGCCACCAGCAGAGCTTACGTCTCTGGAAACACCATATATTTT	CATSRAYVSGNTIYF
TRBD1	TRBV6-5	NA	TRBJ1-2	TGTGCCAGCAGTTCTTTAGGTCGAGGGGGCGGCTATGGCTACACCTTC	CASSSLGRGGGYGYTF
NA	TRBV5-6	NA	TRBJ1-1	TGTGCCAGCAGCTTGTTTTCGGGAACCACTGAAGCTTTCTTT	CASSLFSGTTEAFF
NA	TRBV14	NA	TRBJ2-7	TGTGCCAGCAGCCAAGGGACCTACGAGCAGTACTTC	CASSQGTYEQYF
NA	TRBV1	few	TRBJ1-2	TGCACCAGCAGCCGGGGATTGAAGGGAGGGAGTGGCTACACCTTC	CTSSRGLKGGSGYTF
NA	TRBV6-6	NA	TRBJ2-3	TGTGCCAGCAGTTACAGACAGGCAGATACGCAGTATTTT	CASSYRQADTQYF
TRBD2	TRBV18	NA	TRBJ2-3	TGTGCCAGCTCGGGACTAGAGGCAGATACGCAGTATTTT	CASSGLEADTQYF
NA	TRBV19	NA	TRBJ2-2	TGTGCCAGTAGGTTGGCAGAAAACACCGGGGAGCTGTTTTTT	CASRLAENTGELFF
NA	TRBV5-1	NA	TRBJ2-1	TGCGCCAGCAGCTTGGCGGTCGGGCCTAATGAGCAGTTCTTC	CASSLAVGPNEQFF
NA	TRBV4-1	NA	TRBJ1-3	TGCGCCAGCAGCCCTTCAAGCGCTAACACCATATATTTT	CASSPSSANTIYF
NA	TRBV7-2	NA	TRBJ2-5	TGTGCCAGCAGCTTAGGATCGGGGACAGAGACCCAGTACTTC	CASSLGSGTETQYF
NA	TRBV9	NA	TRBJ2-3	TGTGCCAGCAGCTCATCAGGGGCCCTCACAGATACGCAGTATTTT	CASSSSGALTDTQYF
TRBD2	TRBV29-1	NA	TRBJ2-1	TGCAGCGTTGATTCGGGACTAGCGATTGAGCAGTTCTTC	CSVDSGLAIEQFF
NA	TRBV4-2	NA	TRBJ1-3	TGTGCCAGCAGCCAAAAAAGTGGGTGGGCTGGAAACACCATATATTTT	CASSQKSGWAGNTIYF
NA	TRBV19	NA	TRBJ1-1	TGTGCCAGTAGTATGGTCGTGAACACTGAAGCTTTCTTT	CASSMVVNTEAFF
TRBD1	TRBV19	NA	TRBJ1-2	TGTGCCAGTAACCCGGCCACAGGGGTTCAGGACTATGGCTACACCTTC	CASNPATGVQDYGYTF
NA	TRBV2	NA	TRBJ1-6	TGTGCCAGCACTTACGGGGCTAATTCACCCCTCCACTTT	CASTYGANSPLHF
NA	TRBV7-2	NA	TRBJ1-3	TGTGCCAGCAGCTTAGTGGACTTCCCGGGAAACACCATATATTTT	CASSLVDFPGNTIYF
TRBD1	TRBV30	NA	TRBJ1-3	TGTGCCTGGTCCGGGACAGGGTTGCTTTTCTCTGGAAACACCATATATTTT	CAWSGTGLLFSGNTIYF
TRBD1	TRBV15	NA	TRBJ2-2	TGTGCCACCAGCACCAGGACAGGGTACACCGGGGAGCTGTTTTTT	CATSTRTGYTGELFF
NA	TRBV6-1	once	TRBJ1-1	TGTGCCAGCAGGGAACCGGGTCCCGCTAATTTCAACACTGAAGCTTTCTTT	CASREPGPANFNTEAFF
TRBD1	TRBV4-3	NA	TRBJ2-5	TGCGCCAGCAGCCCAGAGGACAGGGGAGGAACGGAGACCCAGTACTTC	CASSPEDRGGTETQYF
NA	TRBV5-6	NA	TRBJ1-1	TGTGCCAGCAGCTTGGCCCGATGGCCCGGGGCTTTCTTT	CASSLARWPGAFF
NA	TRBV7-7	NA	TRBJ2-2	TGTGCTAGCAGCTTGCGTTACGAGGATGACGGGGAGCTGTTTTTT	CASSLRYEDDGELFF
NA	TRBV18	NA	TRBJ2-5	TGTGCCAGCTCACCGAGGGGATTAGAGACCCAGTACTTC	CASSPRGLETQYF
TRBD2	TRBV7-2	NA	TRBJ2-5	TGTGCCAGCAGCCTAGCGGGACTGCAAGAGACCCAGTACTTC	CASSLAGLQETQYF
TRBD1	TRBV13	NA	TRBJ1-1	TGTGCCAGCAGCTTAGAAGTGACAGGGAGGATATTGGTGAACACTGAAGCTTTCTTT	CASSLEVTGRILVNTEAFF
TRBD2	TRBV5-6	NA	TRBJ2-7	TGTGCCAGCAGCCTCCTTACTAGCGGGGTTCTTTGGCAGTACTTC	CASSLLTSGVLWQYF
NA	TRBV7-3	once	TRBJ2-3	TGTGCCAGCGCGTCCGGCAGGGCAGCAGATACGCAGTATTTT	CASASGRAADTQYF
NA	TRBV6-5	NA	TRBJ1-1	TGTGCCAGCAGTTACTCGGTGGGACATGTTGAAGCTTTCTTT	CASSYSVGHVEAFF
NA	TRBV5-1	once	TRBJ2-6	TGCGCCAGCAGCTTGGCCGTTTCTGGGGCCAACGTCCTGACTTTC	CASSLAVSGANVLTF
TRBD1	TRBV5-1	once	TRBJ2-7	TGCGCCAGCAGCTCGGGACAGCGGACCTACGAGCAGTACTTC	CASSSGQRTYEQYF
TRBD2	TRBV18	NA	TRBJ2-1	TGTGCCAGCTCACGTCCGACTAGCGGGGGGATGGCCGCGCAGTTCTTC	CASSRPTSGGMAAQFF